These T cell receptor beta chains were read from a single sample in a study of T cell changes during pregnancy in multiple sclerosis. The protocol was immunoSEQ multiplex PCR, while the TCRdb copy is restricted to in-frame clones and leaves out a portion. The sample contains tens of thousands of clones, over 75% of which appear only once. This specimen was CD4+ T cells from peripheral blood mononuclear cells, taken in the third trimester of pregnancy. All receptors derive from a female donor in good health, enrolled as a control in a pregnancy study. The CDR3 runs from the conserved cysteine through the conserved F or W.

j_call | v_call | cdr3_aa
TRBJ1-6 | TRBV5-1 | CASSFGTDDNSPLHF
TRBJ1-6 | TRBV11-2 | CASSPHRSSVPYSPLHF
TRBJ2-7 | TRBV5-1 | CASSFSRGRGDPYEQYF
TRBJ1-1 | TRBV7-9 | CASSLRRQGTRLSNTEAFF
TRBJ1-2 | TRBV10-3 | CAIRGQGVGGYTF
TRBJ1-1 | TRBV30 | CAGKDSSNTEAFF
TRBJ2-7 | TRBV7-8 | CASSSYVLRTGNEQYF
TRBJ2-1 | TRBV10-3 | CAIIPELAGNNEQFF
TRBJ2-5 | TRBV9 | CASSSQETQYF
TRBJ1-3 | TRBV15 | CATSRDIASGNTIYF
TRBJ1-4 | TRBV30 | CAWSVGGAEREKLFF
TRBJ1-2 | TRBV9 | CASSVAGDRASYTF
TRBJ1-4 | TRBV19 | CASSLQGGIGEKLFF
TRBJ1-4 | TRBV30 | CAWSVLIHEKLFF
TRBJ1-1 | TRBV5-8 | CASSFSQGIAFF
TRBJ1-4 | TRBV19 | CASSIVSGTNEKLFF
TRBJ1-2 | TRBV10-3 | CAISESFVRQGHGYTF
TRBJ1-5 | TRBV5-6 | CASSLGGLQGIQPQHF
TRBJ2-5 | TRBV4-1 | CASSQGQVGAQETQYF
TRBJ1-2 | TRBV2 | CASSPRTGDYGYTF
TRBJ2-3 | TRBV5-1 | CASSWGGGGADTQYF
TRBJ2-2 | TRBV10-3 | CAISESRTGVNTGELFF
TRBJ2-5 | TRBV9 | CASSVDLRLAGGETQYF
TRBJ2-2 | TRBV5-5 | CASSLAGPGILELFF
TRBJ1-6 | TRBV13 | CASSSGGQTNSPLHF
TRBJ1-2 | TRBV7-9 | CASSRGEGDGYTF
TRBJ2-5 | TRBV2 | CASSGIGVPSETQYF
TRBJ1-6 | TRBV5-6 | CASSLAAESSYNSPLHF
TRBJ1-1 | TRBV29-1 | CSVNGDWATEAFF
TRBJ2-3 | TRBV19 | CASSDGTGGRGTDTQYF
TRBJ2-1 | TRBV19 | CASSIRAYNEQFF
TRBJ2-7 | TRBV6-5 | CASMPPGGLREQYF
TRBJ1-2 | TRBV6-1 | CASSRNQGQHYGYTF
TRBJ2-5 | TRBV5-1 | CASSIGHRQETQYF
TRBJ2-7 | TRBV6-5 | CASSRVGSWEQYF
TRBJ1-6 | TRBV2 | CASSANRVMDSPLHF
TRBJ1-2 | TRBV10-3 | CAISEGTGEIYGYTF
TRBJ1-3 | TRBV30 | CAWSLGQGRNTIYF
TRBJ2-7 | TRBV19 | CASSIVEGAYEQYF
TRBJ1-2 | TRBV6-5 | CASSMSRGGGGYTF
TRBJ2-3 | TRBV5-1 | CASSLGSGGAGTDTQYF
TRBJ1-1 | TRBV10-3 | CAIRAVQLYTEAFF
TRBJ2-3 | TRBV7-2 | CASSLAGGTPSTDTQYF
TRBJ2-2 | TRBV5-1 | CASSFTTGGNTGELFF
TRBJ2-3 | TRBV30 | CAWSELRFNTDTQYF
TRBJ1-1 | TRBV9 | CASSVEGDMNTEAFF
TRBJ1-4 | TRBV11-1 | CASSPGQGYEKLFF
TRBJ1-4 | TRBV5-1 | CASAPQATNEKLFF
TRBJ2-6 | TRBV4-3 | CASSQEFSSGANVLTF
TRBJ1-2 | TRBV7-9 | CASSYGTGDYYGYTF
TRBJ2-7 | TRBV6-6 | CASRPRDRAHEQYF
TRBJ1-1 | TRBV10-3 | CAISEGHGGTEAFF
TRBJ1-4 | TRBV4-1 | CASSQSGQKNEKLFF
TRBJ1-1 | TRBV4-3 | CASSHSLHGGGEAFF
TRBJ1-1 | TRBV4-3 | CASSRGDRVNTEAFF
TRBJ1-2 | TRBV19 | CASRMTGDNLNYGYTF
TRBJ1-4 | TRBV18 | CASSLPGQGNEKLFF
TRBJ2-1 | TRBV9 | CASSVDPSSYNEQFF
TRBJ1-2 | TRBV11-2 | CASSGLGTFGYTF